The present T cell receptor beta chain was sequenced within a study of regulatory T cells in long-lasting Graves disease. In germline, CDR1 is LGHDT, CDR2 YNNKEL (reference sequence). This CDR3 contains 12 residues. V was pared by 2 bases and J by 12 bases, with 13 bases between. To make TCR beta libraries, researchers used iRepertoire HTBI primers and Arm-PCR of CDR3 regions. TCRdb called the multiplex PCR reads again in MiXCR, with one record for every CDR3 protein. Of about 310,000 distinct CDR3 sequences listed, roughly a fifth are singletons. Time point given: persistent/refractory GD, antithyroid drugs over 5 years with positive TRAb. Construction of the TCR library relied on RNA isolated from PBMCs.

This receptor was taken from a female donor with Graves disease. This rearrangement joins TRBV3-1 to TRBJ1-2; possible D gene TRBD1, 5 bases. Here the sequenced sample was peripheral blood mononuclear cells (PBMCs), taken when the disease was refractory, from a patient treated with antithyroid drugs. CDR3: CASSQSGGSHTF. Here the CDR3 DNA reads TGTGCCAGCAGCCAATCGGGGGGGAGCCACACCTTC.